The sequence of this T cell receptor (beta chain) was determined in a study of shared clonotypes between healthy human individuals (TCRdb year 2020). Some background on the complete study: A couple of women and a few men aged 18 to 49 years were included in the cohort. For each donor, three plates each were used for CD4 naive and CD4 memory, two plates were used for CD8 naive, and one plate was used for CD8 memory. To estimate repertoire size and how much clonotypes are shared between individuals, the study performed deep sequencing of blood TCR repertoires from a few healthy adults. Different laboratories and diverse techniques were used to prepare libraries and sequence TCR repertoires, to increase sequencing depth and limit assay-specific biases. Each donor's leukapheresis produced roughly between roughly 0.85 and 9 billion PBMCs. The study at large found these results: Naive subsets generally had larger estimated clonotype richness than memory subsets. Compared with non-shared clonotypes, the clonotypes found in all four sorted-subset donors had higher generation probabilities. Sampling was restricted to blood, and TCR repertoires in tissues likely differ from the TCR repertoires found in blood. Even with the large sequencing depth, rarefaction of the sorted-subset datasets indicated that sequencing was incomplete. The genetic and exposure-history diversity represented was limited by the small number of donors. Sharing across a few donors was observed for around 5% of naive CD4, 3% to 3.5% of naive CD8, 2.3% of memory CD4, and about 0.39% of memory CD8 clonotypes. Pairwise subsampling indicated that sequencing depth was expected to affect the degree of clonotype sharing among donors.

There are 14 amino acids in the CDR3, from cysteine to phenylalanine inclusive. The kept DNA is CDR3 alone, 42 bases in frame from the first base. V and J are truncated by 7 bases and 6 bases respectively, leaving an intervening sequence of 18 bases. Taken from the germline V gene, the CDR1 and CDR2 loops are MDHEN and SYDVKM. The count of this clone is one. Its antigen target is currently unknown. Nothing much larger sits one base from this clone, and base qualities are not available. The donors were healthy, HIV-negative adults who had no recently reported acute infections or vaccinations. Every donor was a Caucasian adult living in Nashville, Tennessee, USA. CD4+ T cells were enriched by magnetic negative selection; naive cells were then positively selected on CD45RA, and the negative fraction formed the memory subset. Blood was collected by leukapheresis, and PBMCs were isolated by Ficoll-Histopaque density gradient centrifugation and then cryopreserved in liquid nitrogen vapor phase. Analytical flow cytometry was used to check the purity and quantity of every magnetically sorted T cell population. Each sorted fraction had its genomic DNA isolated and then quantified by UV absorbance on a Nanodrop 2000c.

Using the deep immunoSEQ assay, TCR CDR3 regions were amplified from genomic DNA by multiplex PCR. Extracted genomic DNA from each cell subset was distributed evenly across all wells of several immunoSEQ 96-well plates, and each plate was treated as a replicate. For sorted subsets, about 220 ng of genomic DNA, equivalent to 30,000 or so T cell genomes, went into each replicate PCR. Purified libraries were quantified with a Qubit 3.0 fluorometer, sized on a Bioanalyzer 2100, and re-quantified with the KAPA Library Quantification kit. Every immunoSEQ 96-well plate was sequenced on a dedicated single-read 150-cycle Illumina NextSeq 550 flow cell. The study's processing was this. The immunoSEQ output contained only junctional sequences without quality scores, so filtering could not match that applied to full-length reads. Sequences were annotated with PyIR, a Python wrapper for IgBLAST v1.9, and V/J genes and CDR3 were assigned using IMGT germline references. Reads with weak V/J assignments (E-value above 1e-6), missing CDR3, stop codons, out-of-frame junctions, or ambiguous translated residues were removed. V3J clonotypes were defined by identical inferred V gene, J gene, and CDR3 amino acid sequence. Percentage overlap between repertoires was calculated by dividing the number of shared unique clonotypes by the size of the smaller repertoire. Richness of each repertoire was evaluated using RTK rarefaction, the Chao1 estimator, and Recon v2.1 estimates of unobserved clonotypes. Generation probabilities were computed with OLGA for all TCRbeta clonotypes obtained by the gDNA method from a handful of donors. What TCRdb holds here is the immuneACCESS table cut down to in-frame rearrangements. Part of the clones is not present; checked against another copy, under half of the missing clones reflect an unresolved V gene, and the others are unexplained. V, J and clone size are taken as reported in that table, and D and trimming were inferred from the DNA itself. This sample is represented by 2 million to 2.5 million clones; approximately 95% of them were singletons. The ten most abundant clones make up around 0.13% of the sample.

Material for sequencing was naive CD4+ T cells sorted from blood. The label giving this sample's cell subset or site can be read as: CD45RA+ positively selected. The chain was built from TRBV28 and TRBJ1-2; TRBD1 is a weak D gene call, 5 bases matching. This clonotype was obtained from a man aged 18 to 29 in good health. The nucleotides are TGTGCCAGCATTCGGGGCGGGAAGGAGAATGGCTACACCTTC. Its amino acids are CASIRGGKENGYTF.